This T cell receptor (beta chain) is from a study of vaccination effects on CD4 cells after COVID-19 (dated 2022 in TCRdb). Background for the entire study: Across the study, the median time from the second dose to post-vaccine sampling was 72 days (range 14 to 241). SARS-CoV-2 spike-specific CD4+ TCR repertoires from before and after mRNA vaccination were compared in COVID-19 convalescent patients and in infection-naive vaccine recipients. The full study included some 10 COVID-19 convalescent patients and a handful of SARS-CoV-2-naive healthy vaccine recipients. The Oncomine TCR Beta short-read assay on an Illumina iSeq 100 was used to sequence cultures from other donors in the study. Beyond this particular receptor, the publication reports: Only a small number of convalescent patients were included, and no early post-infection timepoints were available, which limited the study. Both infection-induced and vaccine-induced clones contracted markedly at late post-vaccination timepoints, which is consistent with waning T cell responses. In healthy vaccine recipients, vaccine-induced clones were almost all SARS-CoV-2 mono-reactive, with only 1 of 255 cross-reactive with common cold coronaviruses.

Library preparation used the immunoSEQ multiplex PCR assay. DNA from the cultured and isolated CD4+ T cells underwent TCR beta CDR3 sequencing. From the authors' description of their analysis: Non-productive TCR sequences were removed, reads were trimmed to the CDR3 region, and CDR3s of at least 7 amino acids were retained. The MANAFEST web app was used to identify antigen-specific clonotypes by comparing expansion in peptide wells with expansion in reference cultures. To count as positive, a clone had to show expansion at FDR<0.05 compared with the reference and with all other wells, an odds ratio above 5, and a frequency above 0.1% in two replicate wells. Cross-reactive clonotypes were defined as significantly expanded in SARS-CoV-2 spike wells and in at least one common cold coronavirus spike condition. CDR3 similarity was assessed by Levenshtein distance with the stringdist R package, and unrooted trees were built with ape in R 3.6.1. Entries here come from immuneACCESS through TCRdb and include only in-frame sequences with V and J called. Some clones fail to appear in such tables; in the studies checked, an unresolved V gene covers under half of the shortfall, and the cause of the remainder is unknown. V and J calls and clone size are those listed in that table; D and trimming were worked out from the DNA. Within this sample are tens of thousands of clones, with 82% of them counted one time only. The ten largest clones add up to approximately 1.4% of the sample.

Reading from cysteine to phenylalanine, the CDR3 counts 11 amino acids. The CDR3 DNA has 33 bases and is translated from base 1. The germline V gene (reference sequence) yields GTSNPN for CDR1 and SVGIG for CDR2. Trimming takes 1 base from V and 10 bases from J, and the germline ends sit 9 bases apart. Concerning this clone: Its antigen is currently not known. Base quality data are lacking; no much larger clone is found one base away.

In the ViraFEST assay, PBMC were stimulated with viral peptide pools, and antigen-specific CD4+ T cell clonotypes were then identified by expansion using TCR sequencing. After less than 13 days of culture, CD4+ T cells were isolated with the EasySep CD4+ T cell isolation kit. Two doses of either the BNT162b2 or the mRNA-1273 mRNA SARS-CoV-2 vaccine were administered to participants. Negative nucleocapsid antibody results before and after vaccination confirmed that the healthy vaccine recipients had no prior SARS-CoV-2 infection. A few million PBMC per well were cultured with 9 to 10 ug/ml peptides in IMDM containing about 5% human AB serum, approximately 9.1 IU/ml IL-2 and gentamicin. On days 3 and 7, half of the culture medium was replaced with fresh IL-2-containing medium. Unless otherwise noted, each peptide stimulation condition was cultured in triplicate wells. PBMC were separated from whole blood using Ficoll-Paque Plus gradient centrifugation and were then either cryopreserved at -140C or used fresh. The overlapping peptide pools covered the spike proteins of SARS-CoV-2 and of the common cold coronaviruses HCoV-NL63, HCoV-OC43 and HCoV-229E. The QIAamp micro DNA kit was used to extract genomic DNA from the cultured CD4+ T cells.

This TCR was recovered from a human donor who received a COVID-19 vaccine. Some clones in this sample may be carry-over from other donors' samples. The input for sequencing was CD4+ T cells from PBMCs cultured with HCoV-NL63 spike peptides, taken after COVID-19 vaccination. Explained via the paper, the cell subset or site label denotes: HCoV-NL63 spike overlapping peptide pool stimulation. This sequence uses TRBV30 and TRBJ2-3; the D gene cannot be resolved reliably. The nucleotide sequence reads TGTGCCTGGAGTGGAAGGGTTTCGCAGTATTTT. This gives the protein CAWSGRVSQYF. Joined to the reference TRBV30 and TRBJ2-3 proteins, this CDR3 gives the full variable domain: SQTIHQWPATLVQPVGSPLSLECTVEGTSNPNLYWYRQAAGRGLQLLFYSVGIGQISSEVPQNLSASRPQDRQFILSSKKLLLSDSGFYLCAWSGRVSQYFGPGTRLTVL.